Listed here are 12 T cell receptor beta chains from one sample, sequenced in a study of blood T cell repertoires in COVID-19 (dated by TCRdb to the early 2020s). Libraries were built with the immunoSEQ multiplex PCR assay. TCRdb took over this immuneACCESS table, retaining in-frame rearrangements with V and J assigned. Such tables are incomplete; in checked studies, under half of the missing clones stem from an unresolved V gene, and the remainder is unexplained. Present in this sample are fewer than 300,000 clones, approximately 89% of which were seen just once. The ten largest account for around 9.1% of the sample. The sequenced material came from peripheral blood. Receptors were obtained from a man aged 35 to 55 who had recovered from COVID-19.

Here the CDR3 reads CASGLVQEARTPFNEQFF. CDR3 DNA sequence: TGTGCTAGTGGTTTGGTTCAAGAGGCGAGAACCCCTTTTAATGAGCAGTTCTTC. The chain joins TRBV12-5 to TRBJ2-1; D gene uncertain. The CDR3 is 18 amino acids. The V end was cut by 0 bases, the J end by 7 bases, with 22 bases between. Germline V gives CDR1 LGHNT, CDR2 FRNRAP.

The chain carries TRBV6-5 and TRBJ2-7; D is perhaps TRBD1 (6 bases). V lost 7 bases and J lost 6, with 19 bases in between. There are 14 residues in the CDR3. Germline assignment: CDR1 MNHEY and CDR2 SVGAGI. The CDR3 coding sequence is TGTGCCAGCACCCCAGGGGCCAGGGTAAGCGAGCAGTACTTC. Translated: CASTPGARVSEQYF.

As for this clone: The sample contains more than one DNA sequence encoding this CDR3. V is TRBV18 and J is TRBJ1-5, with a possible D match to TRBD1 (5 bases). Trimming pared 2 bases from V and 7 bases from J, leaving 9 bases between. CDR1 is KGHSH, CDR2 LQKENI, per germline. The CDR3 runs 13 residues. The CDR3, as DNA: TGTGCCAGCTCACCAAAGGGGAACCAGCCCCAGCATTTT. Protein product: CASSPKGNQPQHF.

This chain links TRBV25-1 with TRBJ2-2; TRBD1 matches 7 bases. Germline-derived CDR1 and CDR2 are MGHDK and SYGVNS. This CDR3 has 14 residues. V was clipped by 5 bases and J by 7 bases; unmatched bases: 7. CDR3 DNA sequence: TGTGCCAGCAGTCAGACAGGGTGGAACGGGGAGCTGTTTTTT. It yields the protein CASSQTGWNGELFF.

The genes are TRBV11-2 and TRBJ1-1; D may be TRBD1 (5 bases). CDR3 length: 15 residues. The germline gives CDR1 SGHAT, CDR2 FQNNGV. V was shortened by 3 bases and J by 0 bases, with 11 bases between the two germline ends. The CDR3 sequence is CASSFRVAMNTEAFF. CDR3 DNA sequence: TGTGCCAGCAGCTTCAGGGTTGCGATGAACACTGAAGCTTTCTTT.

This clone came up a few times. The J gene is TRBJ2-1, the V gene TRBV7-8; TRBD2 matches at 8 bases. Germline V gene data show CDR1 as SGHVS and CDR2 as FQNEAQ. The CDR3 totals 16 residues. Unmatched junction bases numbered 5, after V lost 0 bases and J lost 4 bases. CDR3 sequence (DNA): TGTGCCAGCAGCTTAGCGGGACTAGGGGATTACAATGAGCAGTTCTTC. This sequence encodes CASSLAGLGDYNEQFF.

This chain links TRBV15 with TRBJ2-7; the match to TRBD1 covers 8 bases. CDR3 length: 15 residues. The V segment lost 3 bases and the J segment 3 bases; nucleotides outside the gene matches: 7. Per the germline V gene, CDR1 is LNHNV and CDR2 is YYDKDF (reference sequence). The CDR3 is CATSRARQGIYEQYF. DNA of the CDR3: TGTGCCACCAGCAGGGCAAGACAGGGGATCTACGAGCAGTACTTC.

The chain couples TRBV28 to TRBJ1-5; 7 bases align to TRBD1. The V gene's germline CDR1 is MDHEN and CDR2 SYDVKM. The CDR3 extends over 15 amino acids. Germline trimming cut 7 bases from V and 3 bases from J; bases unmatched to any gene: 9. In nucleotides, the CDR3 is TGTGCCAGCACCCGACAGGGAGGCTCCAATCAGCCCCAGCATTTT. This sequence encodes CASTRQGGSNQPQHF.

This clone has more than one count but fewer than ten. The chain employs TRBV12-2 and TRBJ1-6; TRBD1, the D gene given by the table, was not confirmed from the DNA. TRBV12-2 is noted as a pseudogene. The CDR3 has 15 amino acids. CDR3 DNA sequence: TGTGCAAGTCGCTGCCAGGGGGCCCGTAATTCACCCCTCCACTTT. Translating it yields CASRCQGARNSPLHF.

This rearrangement joins TRBV27 to TRBJ2-2; 8 bases align to TRBD1. The trim removed 7 bases at V and 4 bases at J, leaving 11 bases unmatched. The V gene's germline CDR1 is MNHEY and CDR2 SMNVEV (reference sequence). There are 16 residues in the CDR3. The CDR3 sequence: CASNQGARMSTGELFF. The CDR3 DNA is TGTGCCAGCAACCAGGGGGCTCGGATGAGCACCGGGGAGCTGTTTTTT.

The chain recombines TRBV3-1 (or the pseudogene TRBV3-2) with TRBJ2-3; 12 bases are a match to TRBD2. This CDR3 region has 18 residues. Unmatched junction bases numbered 5, after V lost 1 base and J lost 0 bases. From germline, CDR1 is LGHDT and CDR2 YNNKEL (reference sequence). CDR3 in DNA: TGTGCCAGCAGCCAAGCTGGACTAGCGGGAACTAGCACAGATACGCAGTATTTT. Amino acids: CASSQAGLAGTSTDTQYF.

The genes are TRBV3-1 (or the pseudogene TRBV3-2) and TRBJ1-2; 7 bases are shared with TRBD1. Trimming cost V 4 bases and J 8 bases; bases outside gene matches: 7. The CDR3 spans 13 residues. The germline V gene encodes CDR1 LGHDT and CDR2 YNNKEL (reference sequence). The chain's CDR3 is CASSRITGEGYTF. The CDR3 coding sequence is TGTGCCAGCAGCCGCATCACAGGGGAAGGCTACACCTTC.